Below are 24 T cell receptor beta chains sequenced from a single sample in a study of T-cell reconstitution after alpha-beta-depleted transplantation in children. Unique molecular identifiers were used to barcode this TCRbeta library. TCRdb processed the PCR reads anew with MiXCR; each CDR3 protein has one entry. Of around 410,000 distinct CDR3 sequences listed, 11% are singletons. The sample in question was PBMCs from the stem cell graft donor, obtained from the stem cell graft. Receptors originate from a human donor who donated a stem cell graft to a child with acute myeloid leukemia.

This clonotype was observed a handful of times. The chain links TRBV7-9 to TRBJ2-2; TRBD2 matches 7 bases. V lost 7 bases, J lost 3 bases, and 11 bases stayed unmatched. CDR3 length: 16 amino acids. CDR1 and CDR2 (germline): SEHNR, FQNEAQ (reference sequence). For the CDR3, the DNA is TGTGCCAGCACCCTTCGGGCCGCGGGGGACACCGGGGAGCTGTTTTTT. This encodes CASTLRAAGDTGELFF.

This sequence joins TRBV12-3 or TRBV12-4 and TRBJ2-7, with 8 bases fitting TRBD1. V shed 1 base and J 0 bases; nucleotides not matched to a gene: 8. The CDR3 loop spans 17 amino acids. CDR3 protein: CASSLGLAGQASYEQYF. The DNA of the CDR3 is TGTGCCAGCAGTTTAGGGCTGGCGGGACAGGCCTCCTACGAGCAGTACTTC.

This clonotype appeared many times. This rearrangement joins TRBV5-1 to TRBJ2-7, with 8 bases fitting TRBD1. The CDR3 is 12 residues long. CDR1 SGHRS and CDR2 YFSETQ come from the germline V gene. Unmatched junction bases numbered 3, after V lost 5 bases and J lost 5 bases. The CDR3 DNA reads TGCGCCAGCAGAAGGACAGGGCACGAGCAGTACTTC. Translating gives CASRRTGHEQYF.

This clonotype was seen a few times. V gene TRBV19 combines with J gene TRBJ2-6; D call uncertain. The CDR3 covers 14 residues. Germline V CDR1 and CDR2: LNHDA, SQIVND (reference sequence). Trimming took off 10 bases at V and 0 bases at J, with 10 bases between the two ends. The DNA of the CDR3 is TGTGCCACCACGAGAACCTCTGGGGCCAACGTCCTGACTTTC. It translates to CATTRTSGANVLTF. Supplemented by reference TRBV19 and TRBJ2-6, the full variable domain reads DGGITQSPKYLFRKEGQNVTLSCEQNLNHDAMYWYRQDPGQGLRLIYYSQIVNDFQKGDIAEGYSVSREKKESFPLTVTSAQKNPTAFYLCATTRTSGANVLTFGAGSRLTVL.

This chain uses TRBV4-2 with TRBJ2-3; D perhaps matches TRBD1 (5 bases). V was shortened by 0 bases and J by 0 bases, with 19 bases between the two germline ends. Germline CDR1 LGHNA, CDR2 YNFKEQ. The CDR3 contains 19 residues. Written as DNA, the CDR3 is TGTGCCAGCAGCCAAGAGTTACAGGCGGACCCACGTAGCACAGATACGCAGTATTTT. Its translation: CASSQELQADPRSTDTQYF.

V and J are TRBV29-1 and TRBJ2-1; no clear D gene. CDR1 and CDR2 from the germline V gene are SQVTM and ANQGSEA. V shed 1 base and J shed 5 bases, with 18 bases lying between them. The CDR3 length is 16 residues. The CDR3 sequence is CSVEGSLLRKHNEQFF. The CDR3, as DNA: TGCAGCGTTGAAGGATCGCTACTCCGGAAACACAATGAGCAGTTCTTC.

This clonotype was detected many times. V gene TRBV5-1 combines with J gene TRBJ1-3; D perhaps matches TRBD1 (5 bases). CDR3 length equals 15 residues. The V and J ends lost 2 bases and 3 bases respectively, with 12 bases between them. Per the germline V gene, CDR1 is SGHRS and CDR2 is YFSETQ. CDR3 region: CASSLGTALGNTIYF. The CDR3, as DNA: TGCGCCAGCAGCTTAGGGACGGCTCTTGGAAACACCATATATTTT. The full variable domain, its missing parts supplied by reference TRBV5-1 and TRBJ1-3, is KAGVTQTPRYLIKTRGQQVTLSCSPISGHRSVSWYQQTPGQGLQFLFEYFSETQRNKGNFPGRFSGRQFSNSRSEMNVSTLELGDSALYLCASSLGTALGNTIYFGEGSWLTVV.

This clonotype came up many times. The genes are TRBV29-1 and TRBJ2-5, with TRBD2 as a possible D gene (6 bases). Per the germline V gene, CDR1 is SQVTM and CDR2 is ANQGSEA. There are 12 residues in the CDR3. With 5 bases removed from V and 0 bases from J, the gap between germline ends came to 7 bases. CDR3: CSVREYQETQYF. CDR3 DNA sequence: TGCAGCGTTCGGGAGTACCAAGAGACCCAGTACTTC.

This rearrangement joins TRBV30 to TRBJ2-4; D is undetermined. Trimming pared 1 base from V and 5 bases from J, leaving 12 bases between. This CDR3 comprises 14 residues. CDR1 and CDR2 (germline): GTSNPN, SVGIG (reference sequence). The CDR3 protein is CAWSESLVENIQYF. The CDR3 DNA follows: TGTGCCTGGAGTGAGTCCCTCGTCGAAAACATTCAGTACTTC.

This clonotype has a count of ten or more. V usage is TRBV4-3 and J usage is TRBJ1-2; D not resolved. Germline values: CDR1 LGHNA, CDR2 YSLEER. The CDR3 has 15 amino acids. V was trimmed by 0 bases and J by 4 bases, leaving 12 bases between them. This chain's CDR3 is CASSQDRSRGYGYTF. The CDR3 DNA follows: TGCGCCAGCAGCCAAGATCGGAGCCGGGGCTATGGCTACACCTTC.

This clonotype has a count of ten or more. The chain employs TRBV20-1 and TRBJ2-7; no reliable D call. This CDR3 spans 12 amino acids. CDR1 is DFQATT and CDR2 is SNEGSKA in the germline V gene (reference sequence). Trimming took off 2 bases at V and 0 bases at J, with 5 bases between the two ends. CDR3 sequence (DNA): TGCAGTGCTAGACTAAACTCCTACGAGCAGTACTTC. Amino acids: CSARLNSYEQYF.

The rearrangement joins TRBV19 to TRBJ2-4, with 15 nucleotides matching TRBD2. J lost 2 bases, V lost 8 bases, and 13 bases had no gene match. From germline, CDR1 is LNHDA and CDR2 SQIVND (reference sequence). The CDR3 runs to 19 residues. The CDR3 coding sequence is TGTGCCAGTGCAAACTCCGGGACTAGCGGGAGGTTCTCCAAAAACATTCAGTACTTC. Translated, it gives CASANSGTSGRFSKNIQYF.

This clonotype has a handful of counts. The V and J genes are TRBV6-5 and TRBJ2-1, with a weak D call TRBD2 (5 bases). This CDR3 region has 15 residues. The V end was cut by 0 bases, the J end by 7 bases, with 13 bases between. Germline-derived CDR1 and CDR2 are MNHEY and SVGAGI. In nucleotides, the CDR3 is TGTGCCAGCAGTTACTCTCGCGGAGGTTCAAATGAGCAGTTCTTC. Translated: CASSYSRGGSNEQFF.

This clonotype was detected a few times. The junction differs from germline at one of its ends, possibly a read error. The chain recombines TRBV6-6 with TRBJ1-4, with 8 bases fitting TRBD1. The CDR3 is 12 amino acids. The germline V gene has CDR1 MNHNY and CDR2 SVGAGI (reference sequence). DNA for the CDR3: TGTGCCAGCAGTTACTCGAACAGGGGGTTCGTTTTT. The encoded protein is CASSYSNRGFVF.

Only a few counts were recorded for this clonotype. The chain couples TRBV5-6 to TRBJ1-2; 8 bases match TRBD1. The trim removed 1 base at V and 6 bases at J, leaving 2 bases unmatched. Germline CDR1 is SGHDT and CDR2 is YYEEEE. The CDR3 is 13 residues long. The CDR3 loop is CASSLKTGDGYTF. The CDR3 DNA is TGTGCCAGCAGCTTGAAGACAGGGGATGGCTACACCTTC.

This chain connects TRBV20-1 to TRBJ1-4; possible D gene TRBD1, 5 bases. The V gene's germline CDR1 is DFQATT and CDR2 SNEGSKA (reference sequence). With 4 bases removed from V and 5 bases from J, the gap between germline ends came to 17 bases. This CDR3 is built from 15 residues. The CDR3 loop is CSAKTPGSGNEKLFF. In nucleotides, the CDR3 is TGCAGTGCTAAAACCCCAGGGTCCGGGAATGAAAAACTGTTTTTT.

This chain links TRBV30 with TRBJ2-3; D remains unclear. The CDR3 consists of 13 residues. Trimming removed 5 bases at V and 0 bases at J, with 9 bases between. Germline CDR1 reads GTSNPN; CDR2 reads SVGIG (reference sequence). This chain's CDR3 is CAWGRDSTDTQYF. For the CDR3, the DNA is TGTGCCTGGGGCCGAGACAGCACAGATACGCAGTATTTT. The full variable domain, rest sourced from reference TRBV30 and TRBJ2-3, is SQTIHQWPATLVQPVGSPLSLECTVEGTSNPNLYWYRQAAGRGLQLLFYSVGIGQISSEVPQNLSASRPQDRQFILSSKKLLLSDSGFYLCAWGRDSTDTQYFGPGTRLTVL.

This clonotype was counted only a few times. The CDR3 bases are TGTGCCAGCAGACTGGGACAAGACACTGAAGCTTTCTTT. Translating gives CASRLGQDTEAFF. The chain joins TRBV2 to TRBJ1-1; a possible D gene is TRBD1 (6 bases). The V gene lost 6 bases and the J gene lost 3 bases, with 11 bases spanning the gap. CDR1 and CDR2 from the germline V gene are SNHLY and FYNNEI. This CDR3 contains 13 residues.

This clonotype was seen only a few times. The chain links TRBV7-2 to TRBJ2-5, with D possibly TRBD2 on 7 matching bases. This CDR3 has 16 residues. Germline loops: CDR1 SGHTA, CDR2 FQGNSA. V lost 4 bases and J lost 4, with 19 bases in between. DNA of the CDR3: TGTGCCAGCAGCTCACCATGGGCGGGGGCGGGAGAGACCCAGTACTTC. Amino acids: CASSSPWAGAGETQYF.

The V gene is TRBV20-1, the J gene TRBJ2-5, with D tentatively TRBD1 or TRBD2 (5 bases each). The CDR3 is made up of 15 amino acids. V was cut by 5 bases and J by 1 base, with 17 bases left in between. Per germline, CDR1 DFQATT and CDR2 SNEGSKA (reference sequence). The CDR3 DNA reads as TGCAGTGCTCTCAAGCCGGGACCCTCCCAAGAGACCCAGTACTTC. Translating gives CSALKPGPSQETQYF.

This clonotype has a count of ten or more. The J gene is TRBJ2-2, the V gene TRBV24-1, with TRBD2 as a possible D gene (6 bases). The CDR3 has 16 amino acids. Between the trimmed V and J ends, which lost 4 bases and 6 bases, there was a span of 17 bases. Germline V gene data show CDR1 as KGHDR and CDR2 as SFDVKD. In DNA form, the CDR3 reads TGTGCCACCAGTGACGGGACTCCGCTCTATCCCGGGGAGCTGTTTTTT. Residues: CATSDGTPLYPGELFF.

This clonotype was detected many times. The chain uses TRBV12-3 or TRBV12-4 and TRBJ2-1; D assignment may be TRBD1 or TRBD2 (5 bases each). The CDR3 totals 15 residues. V was trimmed by 3 bases and J by 3 bases, leaving 12 bases between them. The CDR3: CASSFPGPSYNEQFF. For the CDR3, the DNA is TGTGCCAGCAGTTTCCCGGGACCAAGCTACAATGAGCAGTTCTTC.

This clonotype occurred a few times. The J gene is TRBJ2-3, the V gene TRBV19; either TRBD1 or TRBD2 may supply D (5 bases each). The CDR3 runs to 18 residues. Per germline, CDR1 LNHDA and CDR2 SQIVND (reference sequence). Trimming shortened V by 6 bases and J by 1 base, and 23 bases separated the two germline ends. The CDR3 reads CASRQLWGRGEGTDTQYF. CDR3 sequence (DNA): TGTGCCAGTAGACAATTATGGGGCCGGGGCGAAGGCACAGATACGCAGTATTTT. The variable domain in full, completed from reference TRBV19 and TRBJ2-3, reads DGGITQSPKYLFRKEGQNVTLSCEQNLNHDAMYWYRQDPGQGLRLIYYSQIVNDFQKGDIAEGYSVSREKKESFPLTVTSAQKNPTAFYLCASRQLWGRGEGTDTQYFGPGTRLTVL.

This clonotype has at least ten counts. This rearrangement joins TRBV6-1 to TRBJ2-1; possibly TRBD1 for D (6 bases). This CDR3 region has 20 residues. Germline V lookup: CDR1 MNHNS, CDR2 SASEGT. V shed 0 bases and J shed 0 bases, with 21 bases lying between them. This CDR3 is CASSEALQGSAQSSYNEQFF. CDR3 bases: TGTGCCAGCAGTGAAGCGCTTCAGGGGTCAGCCCAGAGCTCCTACAATGAGCAGTTCTTC.